This T cell receptor (beta chain) derives from a study of blood T cell repertoires in COVID-19. Study information: Italy, Spain and the United States were the sources of the convalescent and acute COVID-19 samples. T cells, B-cell-depleted T cells, or PBMCs provided the cDNA or gDNA that served as material.

Sequencing was performed with immunoSEQ multiplex PCR; in TCRdb, only in-frame clones are kept and a portion is missing. Of 60,000 or so clones listed, 60% to 85% are singletons. This clone was detected only once. The receptor was isolated from a man aged 55 to 69 with acute or convalescent COVID-19. The specimen was peripheral blood.

CDR3 loop: CASSARAGAAPIQYF. The CDR3 region has the DNA TGTGCCAGCAGCGCGAGAGCGGGGGCCGCCCCCATTCAGTACTTC. The chain uses TRBV9 and TRBJ2-4, with 8 bases aligning to TRBD2. Germline CDR1 SGDLS, CDR2 YYNGEE. CDR3 length: 15 amino acids. V trimming: 3 bases; J trimming: 9 bases; junction bases outside the gene matches: 11.